A selection of T cell receptor beta chains follows, all from one sample in a study of shared clonotypes between healthy human individuals. The assay was immunoSEQ multiplex PCR, and TCRdb's table has in-frame clones only and misses some. The table records about 490,000 clones, around 73% of them present only once. Sample: PBMCs. These receptors were obtained from a woman in her 40s in good health. Some clones in this sample may be carry-over from other donors' samples. The CDR3 runs from the conserved cysteine through the conserved F or W. A D gene is named only where the DNA matches it firmly. Rows give clone size only sometimes, using once, few, many, or a class for an expanded clone.

cdr3_nt: TGTGCCAGCAGCGTATTTTACTCCAATGAGCAGTTCTTC
cdr3_aa: CASSVFYSNEQFF
j_call: TRBJ2-1
clone_size: NA
d_call: NA
v_call: TRBV9

cdr3_nt: TGTGCCAGCTCACCACAAGGAGCGGCCTCCTACGAGCAGTACTTC
cdr3_aa: CASSPQGAASYEQYF
j_call: TRBJ2-7
clone_size: NA
d_call: NA
v_call: TRBV18

cdr3_nt: TGTGCCACCACCTGGGCTAGCGGTTACAATGAGCAGTTCTTC
cdr3_aa: CATTWASGYNEQFF
j_call: TRBJ2-1
clone_size: NA
d_call: TRBD2
v_call: TRBV7-9

cdr3_nt: TGTGCCAGCAGTGAAACCCTTGGGGGCGTTGATGAAAAACTGTTTTTT
cdr3_aa: CASSETLGGVDEKLFF
j_call: TRBJ1-4
clone_size: NA
d_call: NA
v_call: TRBV6-1

cdr3_nt: TGTGCCATCAGTGATAGCGCAGAGACCCAGTACTTC
cdr3_aa: CAISDSAETQYF
j_call: TRBJ2-5
clone_size: NA
d_call: NA
v_call: TRBV10-3

cdr3_nt: TGTGCCAGCAGCTTCGGACTAGCGGGAGACCACGAGCAGTACTTC
cdr3_aa: CASSFGLAGDHEQYF
j_call: TRBJ2-7
clone_size: NA
d_call: TRBD2
v_call: TRBV7-2

cdr3_nt: TGTGCCAGCAGCTTAATGGGACGGCAAGAGACCCAGTACTTC
cdr3_aa: CASSLMGRQETQYF
j_call: TRBJ2-5
clone_size: NA
d_call: NA
v_call: TRBV7-2

cdr3_nt: TGTGCCATCAGTGACGGGTTCGGAAAAAGGGGAGCAAGGTATGGCTACACCTTC
cdr3_aa: CAISDGFGKRGARYGYTF
j_call: TRBJ1-2
clone_size: NA
d_call: NA
v_call: TRBV10-3

cdr3_nt: TGTGCCAGCAGTTCTAGACCAGGGCGCGGGTACCAAGAGACCCAGTACTTC
cdr3_aa: CASSSRPGRGYQETQYF
j_call: TRBJ2-5
clone_size: NA
d_call: NA
v_call: TRBV28

cdr3_nt: TGTGCCAGCAGTCCCCGGGGAACCTTGTCCTACAATGAGCAGTTCTTC
cdr3_aa: CASSPRGTLSYNEQFF
j_call: TRBJ2-1
clone_size: NA
d_call: NA
v_call: TRBV28

cdr3_nt: TGTGCCAGCAGCCTAGGGACAGCCGTTTCCTACGAGCAGTACTTC
cdr3_aa: CASSLGTAVSYEQYF
j_call: TRBJ2-7
clone_size: NA
d_call: TRBD1
v_call: TRBV6-5

cdr3_nt: TGCAGCGTTGAAGTGGACTTCTCCGGCTACACCTTC
cdr3_aa: CSVEVDFSGYTF
j_call: TRBJ1-2
clone_size: NA
d_call: NA
v_call: TRBV29-1

cdr3_nt: TGTGCCAGCAGCTTATACCAAGAGACCCAGTACTTC
cdr3_aa: CASSLYQETQYF
j_call: TRBJ2-5
clone_size: once
d_call: NA
v_call: TRBV7-2

cdr3_nt: TGCGCCAGCAGCCGGGACAGGGAGTCCGGGGAGCTGTTTTTT
cdr3_aa: CASSRDRESGELFF
j_call: TRBJ2-2
clone_size: NA
d_call: TRBD1
v_call: TRBV5-1

cdr3_nt: TGTGCCAGCAGACTAGCGGGGACCTACGAGCAGTACTTC
cdr3_aa: CASRLAGTYEQYF
j_call: TRBJ2-7
clone_size: few
d_call: TRBD2
v_call: TRBV2

cdr3_nt: TGTGCCATCAGTGAGATGGAGGGAACTAGGAGCGGCTACACCTTC
cdr3_aa: CAISEMEGTRSGYTF
j_call: TRBJ1-2
clone_size: NA
d_call: NA
v_call: TRBV10-3

cdr3_nt: TGTGCCAGTAGTATAGATCGGGGATCCCAAGAGACCCAGTACTTC
cdr3_aa: CASSIDRGSQETQYF
j_call: TRBJ2-5
clone_size: NA
d_call: NA
v_call: TRBV19

cdr3_nt: TGTGCCAGCAGCGCCCGAGGTGCTTCTGGAAACACCATATATTTT
cdr3_aa: CASSARGASGNTIYF
j_call: TRBJ1-3
clone_size: NA
d_call: NA
v_call: TRBV9

cdr3_nt: TGTGCCAGCAGGCCCATAGGGAGGCGCTGGGGAGAGACCCAGTACTTC
cdr3_aa: CASRPIGRRWGETQYF
j_call: TRBJ2-5
clone_size: NA
d_call: NA
v_call: TRBV11-2

cdr3_nt: TGTGCCAGCAGCTTAATAGGAGTCCGGGGGGAGACCCAGTACTTC
cdr3_aa: CASSLIGVRGETQYF
j_call: TRBJ2-5
clone_size: NA
d_call: NA
v_call: TRBV7-3

cdr3_nt: TGTGCCACCAGCAGAGATGTAAATACTGAAGCTTTCTTT
cdr3_aa: CATSRDVNTEAFF
j_call: TRBJ1-1
clone_size: NA
d_call: NA
v_call: TRBV15

cdr3_nt: TGTGCCAGCAGCTTGCGACTGACTATGGGGGAGCAGTACTTC
cdr3_aa: CASSLRLTMGEQYF
j_call: TRBJ2-7
clone_size: few
d_call: NA
v_call: TRBV7-8

cdr3_nt: TGCGCCAGCAGCCAAGGGAGTGGGATCACAGATACGCAGTATTTT
cdr3_aa: CASSQGSGITDTQYF
j_call: TRBJ2-3
clone_size: once
d_call: NA
v_call: TRBV5-1

cdr3_nt: TGTGCCTGGAGTCTGACTAGCGGGACCAACGAGCAGTACTTC
cdr3_aa: CAWSLTSGTNEQYF
j_call: TRBJ2-7
clone_size: NA
d_call: TRBD2
v_call: TRBV30

cdr3_nt: TGTGCCAGCAGCGCACAGGGGCAGGGGGTTTTCGGCACTGAAGCTTTCTTT
cdr3_aa: CASSAQGQGVFGTEAFF
j_call: TRBJ1-1
clone_size: NA
d_call: TRBD1
v_call: TRBV9

cdr3_nt: TGTGCTAGTGGTTTGTGGGGCACGGAGACCCAGTACTTC
cdr3_aa: CASGLWGTETQYF
j_call: TRBJ2-5
clone_size: NA
d_call: NA
v_call: TRBV12-5

cdr3_nt: TGTGCCTGGAACGGAGGGGACGGGGACGGCTACACCTTC
cdr3_aa: CAWNGGDGDGYTF
j_call: TRBJ1-2
clone_size: NA
d_call: NA
v_call: TRBV30